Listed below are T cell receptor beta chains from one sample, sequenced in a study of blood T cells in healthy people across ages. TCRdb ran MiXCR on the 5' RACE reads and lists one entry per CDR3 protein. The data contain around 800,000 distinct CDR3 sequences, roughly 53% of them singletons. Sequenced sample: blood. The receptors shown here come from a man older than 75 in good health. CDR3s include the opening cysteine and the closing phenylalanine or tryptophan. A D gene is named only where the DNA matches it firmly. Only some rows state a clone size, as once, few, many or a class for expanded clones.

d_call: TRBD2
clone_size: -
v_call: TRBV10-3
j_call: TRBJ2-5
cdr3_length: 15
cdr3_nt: TGTGCCATCGGGGGGGGTTTCGGTTCGAAAGAGACCCAGTACTTC
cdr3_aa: CAIGGGFGSKETQYF

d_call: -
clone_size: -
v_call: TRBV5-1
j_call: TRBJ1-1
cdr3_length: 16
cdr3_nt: TGCGCCAGCAGTTTACAGGGTAACCTCGGCAACACTGAAGCTTTCTTT
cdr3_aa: CASSLQGNLGNTEAFF

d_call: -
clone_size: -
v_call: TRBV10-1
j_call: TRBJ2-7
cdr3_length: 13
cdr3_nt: TGCACCAGCACCTGGGACACGGCCTACGAGCAGTACTTC
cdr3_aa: CTSTWDTAYEQYF

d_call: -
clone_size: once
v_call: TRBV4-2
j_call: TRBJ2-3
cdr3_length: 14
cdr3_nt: TGTGCCAGCAGCCCCCCCGTAAATTTGATAGAGCAGTATTTT
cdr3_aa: CASSPPVNLIEQYF

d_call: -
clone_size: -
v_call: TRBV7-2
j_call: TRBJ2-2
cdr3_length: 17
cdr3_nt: TGTGCCAGCAGCTTAGGGGGCCGGGGTTTGAGCACCGGGGAGCTGTTTTTT
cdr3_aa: CASSLGGRGLSTGELFF

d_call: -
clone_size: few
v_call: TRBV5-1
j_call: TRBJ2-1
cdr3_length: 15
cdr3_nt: TGTGCCAGCAGCTTCGGGGGAGGATCCTACAATGAGCAGTTCTTC
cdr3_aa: CASSFGGGSYNEQFF

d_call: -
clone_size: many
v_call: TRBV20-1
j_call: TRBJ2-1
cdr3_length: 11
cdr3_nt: TGCAGTGCTCGGTACTACAATGAGCAGTTCTTC
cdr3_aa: CSARYYNEQFF

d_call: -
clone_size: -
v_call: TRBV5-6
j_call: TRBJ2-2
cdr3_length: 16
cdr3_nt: TGTGCCAGCAGCTTGTCCCCCGGCAGGGGAACCGGGGAGCTGTTTTTT
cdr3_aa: CASSLSPGRGTGELFF

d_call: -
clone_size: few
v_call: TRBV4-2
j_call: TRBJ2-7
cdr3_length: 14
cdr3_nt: TGTGCCAGCAGCCAAGATCCCCAACCCTACGAGCAGTACTTC
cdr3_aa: CASSQDPQPYEQYF

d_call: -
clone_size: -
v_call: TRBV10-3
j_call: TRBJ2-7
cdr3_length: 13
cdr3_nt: TGTGCCGTCAGTAGAGAGAGGGTCTACGAGCAGTACTTC
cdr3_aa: CAVSRERVYEQYF

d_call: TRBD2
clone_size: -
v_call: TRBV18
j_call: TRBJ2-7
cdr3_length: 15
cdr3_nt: TGTGCCAGCTCACCAGGGCTAGCGGGAGAGTACGAGCAGTACTTC
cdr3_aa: CASSPGLAGEYEQYF

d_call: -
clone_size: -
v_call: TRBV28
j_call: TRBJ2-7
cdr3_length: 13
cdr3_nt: TGTGCCACTCACCCTACAGGCTCCTACGAGCAGTACTTC
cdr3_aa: CATHPTGSYEQYF

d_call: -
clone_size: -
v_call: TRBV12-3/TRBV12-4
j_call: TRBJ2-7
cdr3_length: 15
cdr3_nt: TGTGCCAGCAGTTTCGGCCCCAATACCGGCTACGAGCAGTACTTC
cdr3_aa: CASSFGPNTGYEQYF

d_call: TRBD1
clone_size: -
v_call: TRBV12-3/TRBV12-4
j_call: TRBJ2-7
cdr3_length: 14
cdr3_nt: TGTGCCAGCAGTTTAGGGACAGGTCACTACGAGCAGTACTTC
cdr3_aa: CASSLGTGHYEQYF

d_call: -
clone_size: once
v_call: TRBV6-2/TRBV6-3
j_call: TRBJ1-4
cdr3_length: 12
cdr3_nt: TGTGCCAGCAGTTCGGACCCTGAAAAACTGTTTTTT
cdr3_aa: CASSSDPEKLFF

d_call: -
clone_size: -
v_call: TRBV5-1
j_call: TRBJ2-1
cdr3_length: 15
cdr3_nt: TGCGCCAGCTCCCTTACCGGGAGTGCCGACAATGAGCAGTTCTTC
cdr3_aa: CASSLTGSADNEQFF

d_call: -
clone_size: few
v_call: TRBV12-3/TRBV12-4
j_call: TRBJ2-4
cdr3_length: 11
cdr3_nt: TGTGCCAGCAGTCCCAACTGGGAGCAGTACTTC
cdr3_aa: CASSPNWEQYF

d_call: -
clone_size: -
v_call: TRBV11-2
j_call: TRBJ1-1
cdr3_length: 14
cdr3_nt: TGTGCCAGCAGCTCCCTCATCGTGAACACTGAAGCTTTCTTT
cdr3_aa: CASSSLIVNTEAFF

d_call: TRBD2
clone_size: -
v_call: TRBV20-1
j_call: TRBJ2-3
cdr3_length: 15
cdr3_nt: TGCAGTGCTAGTTCTGCTAGCGGGATAACAGATACGCAGTATTTT
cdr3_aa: CSASSASGITDTQYF

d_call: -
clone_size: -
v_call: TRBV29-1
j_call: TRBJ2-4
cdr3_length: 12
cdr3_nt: TGCAGCGTTGAATTGGGGGCTAACATTCAGTACTTC
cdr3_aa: CSVELGANIQYF

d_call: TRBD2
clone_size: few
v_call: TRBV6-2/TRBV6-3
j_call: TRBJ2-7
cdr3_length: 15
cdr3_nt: TGTGCCAGCAGGCGAACTAGCGGGGTCCTCTACGAGCAGTACTTC
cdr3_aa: CASRRTSGVLYEQYF

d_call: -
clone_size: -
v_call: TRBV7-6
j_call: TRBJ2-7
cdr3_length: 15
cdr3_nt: TGTGCCAGCAGCTTATCGGTCCGACACGAAGACGAGCAGTACTTC
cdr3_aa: CASSLSVRHEDEQYF

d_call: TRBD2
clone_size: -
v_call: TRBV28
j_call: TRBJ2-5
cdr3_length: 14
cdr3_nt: TGTGCCAGCAGTTTAGCGGGAGCCAAAGAGACCCAGTACTTC
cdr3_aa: CASSLAGAKETQYF

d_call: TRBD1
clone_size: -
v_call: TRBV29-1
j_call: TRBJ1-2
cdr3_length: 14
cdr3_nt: TGCAGCGCCTCAGGGGGGGCGACAAGATATGGCTACACCTTC
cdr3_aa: CSASGGATRYGYTF

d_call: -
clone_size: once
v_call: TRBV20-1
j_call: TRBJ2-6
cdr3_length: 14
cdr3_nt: TGCAGTGCTAGGGCGGGCTCTGGGGCCAACGTCCTGACTTTC
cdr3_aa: CSARAGSGANVLTF

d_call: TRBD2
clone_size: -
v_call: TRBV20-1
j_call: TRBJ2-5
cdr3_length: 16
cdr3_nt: TGCAGTGCTAGCCCCACACTAGCGGGATTAGGAGAGACCCAGTACTTC
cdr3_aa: CSASPTLAGLGETQYF

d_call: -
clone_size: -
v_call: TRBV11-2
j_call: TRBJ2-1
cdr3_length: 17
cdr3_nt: TGTGCCAGCAGCTGGAGAAAAGGTGACCTCTCCTACAATGAGCAGTTCTTC
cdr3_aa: CASSWRKGDLSYNEQFF